This note documents a single T cell receptor (beta chain) sequence. The data belong to a study of human T cells and chemical hapten exposure. Time point in this sample: patch test 3, about 24 weeks after DPC sensitization. Treatment of the sample: therapeutic diphenylcyclopropenone sensitization with weekly scalp DPC. Alopecia patients between 18 and 70 years old and suitable for DPC were used as donors. V was pared by 1 base and J by 11 bases, with 17 bases of the junction left unmatched. This CDR3 has 18 residues. Germline V gene lookup returns CDR1 LGHNA and CDR2 YNFKEQ. As processed by the authors: A typical sample had some 95,000 TCRs, with roughly 20,000 to 690,600 overall. TCRdb used MiXCR to reprocess the RACE reads, holding one entry per CDR3 protein. TCRdb, rather than the study authors, made the V and J calls. This sample has more than 95,000 distinct CDR3 sequences, with roughly a quarter found just once.

The receptor comes from a man in his forties with alopecia areata. Some clones in this sample may be carry-over from other donors' samples. The rearrangement joins TRBV4-2 to TRBJ2-1, with 10 bases fitting TRBD2. The material sequenced was whole blood, taken in connection with sensitization to the hapten diphenylcyclopropenone (DPC). The CDR3 region has the DNA TGTGCCAGCAGCCAAGGCCGACTAGCGGGTTCCGGACGTTTTAAGCAGTTCTTC. Translation: CASSQGRLAGSGRFKQFF.